One and the same sample provided the 14 T cell receptor beta chains below, sequenced in a study of T cell repertoires in cytomegalovirus infection. Via MiXCR, TCRdb re-called the reads, giving one row per CDR3 protein. The table shows 150,000 to 200,000 distinct CDR3 sequences, with 17% occurring only once. Sequencing used CD8+ T cells from PBMCs. Receptors were obtained from a human donor in good health (CMV status not recorded). Some clones in this sample may be carry-over from other donors' samples.

This clonotype was seen only a few times. The chain uses TRBV7-2 and TRBJ2-1; D perhaps matches TRBD1 (5 bases). Germline CDR1 and CDR2: SGHTA and FQGNSA. The length of the CDR3 is 17 residues. Trimming removed 1 base at V and 2 bases at J, with 15 bases between. The CDR3 sequence: CASSLGAQGLAYNEQFF. The CDR3, as DNA: TGTGCCAGCAGCTTAGGGGCGCAGGGTCTAGCCTACAATGAGCAGTTCTTC.

The chain carries TRBV4-1 and TRBJ2-3, with a possible D match to TRBD1 (6 bases). The CDR3 length is 14 residues. Germline V gene sequence: CDR1 MGHRA, CDR2 YSYEKL. V dropped 1 base and J dropped 4 bases, with 9 bases sitting between them. CDR3 bases: TGCGCCAGCAGCCAAGGACAGGCAGCAGATACGCAGTATTTT. Amino acid sequence: CASSQGQAADTQYF.

This clonotype was counted at least ten times. The J gene is TRBJ1-4, the V gene TRBV7-2; no definite D call. The length of the CDR3 is 14 residues. The germline V and J ends were trimmed by 2 bases and 4 bases, with 8 bases remaining between them. Germline loops: CDR1 SGHTA, CDR2 FQGNSA. The CDR3, as DNA: TGTGCCAGCAGCTTATCCCTGGGTAATGAAAAACTGTTTTTT. It yields the protein CASSLSLGNEKLFF.

This clonotype was recorded a few times. The CDR3 sequence is CASSYSSWLSYF. CDR3 DNA: TGTGCCAGCAGTTACTCGTCTTGGTTGAGCTACTTC. The J gene is TRBJ2-7, the V gene TRBV6-2 or TRBV6-3; D not resolved. CDR1 MNHEY and CDR2 SVGEGT come from the germline V gene. Trimming stripped 0 bases from V and 13 bases from J, with 13 bases between. This CDR3 is built from 12 residues.

The J gene is TRBJ2-7, the V gene TRBV7-9; D remains unclear. The germline V gene encodes CDR1 SEHNR and CDR2 FQNEAQ (reference sequence). Trimming took 5 bases from V and 0 from J, leaving 8 bases between them. The CDR3 runs to 13 residues. The CDR3 sequence is CASSPWDSYEQYF. The CDR3 DNA is TGTGCCAGCAGCCCTTGGGACTCCTACGAGCAGTACTTC.

This chain joins TRBV7-2 and TRBJ2-4; no clear D. Trimming cost V 2 bases and J 7 bases, with 12 bases left between them. The germline CDR1 and CDR2 sequences are SGHTA and FQGNSA. The CDR3 totals 14 residues. This CDR3 is CASSLRKGRNIQYF. Here the CDR3 DNA reads TGTGCCAGCAGCTTACGGAAGGGTCGGAACATTCAGTACTTC.

The chain couples TRBV7-9 to TRBJ2-2; D is perhaps TRBD1 (6 bases). This CDR3 contains 16 residues. Trimming stripped 4 bases from V and 3 bases from J, with 15 bases between. Germline assignment: CDR1 SEHNR and CDR2 FQNEAQ (reference sequence). The CDR3 is CASSSNRVQYTGELFF. DNA of the CDR3: TGTGCCAGCAGCTCGAACAGGGTACAGTACACCGGGGAGCTGTTTTTT.

The gene calls are TRBV7-9 and TRBJ2-7, with 8 bases that match TRBD2. Per germline, CDR1 SEHNR and CDR2 FQNEAQ (reference sequence). After removal of 5 bases from V and 5 bases from J, the junction contained 8 bases not matched to a gene. The CDR3 has 14 amino acids. As DNA, the CDR3 is TGTGCCAGCAGCCCCCCCGGGAGGGCCCACGAGCAGTACTTC. This gives the protein CASSPPGRAHEQYF.

The table lists this clonotype with a few counts. The chain uses TRBV29-1 and TRBJ2-1; 9 bases map to TRBD2. The germline gives CDR1 SQVTM, CDR2 ANQGSEA. The CDR3 consists of 13 residues. The ends lost 6 bases at V and 5 bases at J; junction bases unmatched: 5. CDR3 bases: TGCAGCGTCCATAGCGGGAGCAACAATGAGCAGTTCTTC. The encoded protein is CSVHSGSNNEQFF.

In its sample, this clonotype was seen a few times. CDR3 protein: CASSFGGSSSYEQYF. The CDR3 DNA follows: TGTGCCAGCAGCTTCGGGGGCTCCAGCTCCTACGAGCAGTACTTC. The V and J genes are TRBV7-6 and TRBJ2-7; either TRBD1 or TRBD2 may supply D (6 bases each). The CDR3 covers 15 residues. CDR1 is SGHVS, CDR2 FNYEAQ, per germline. V was shortened by 3 bases and J by 0 bases, with 12 bases between the two germline ends.

This clonotype has a handful of counts. The rearrangement links TRBV28 to TRBJ1-4; no firm D call. V lost 4 bases and J 0 bases, leaving 6 bases between the germline ends. Germline loops: CDR1 MDHEN, CDR2 SYDVKM. There are 14 residues in the CDR3. CDR3 sequence: CASSSTTTNEKLFF. In DNA form, the CDR3 reads TGTGCCAGCAGTTCAACTACAACTAATGAAAAACTGTTTTTT.

The gene calls are TRBV6-6 and TRBJ2-7; no reliable D call. Germline V lookup: CDR1 MNHNY, CDR2 SVGAGI (reference sequence). The CDR3 totals 13 residues. Trimming removed 0 bases from V and 2 bases from J, with 5 bases in between. The CDR3 nucleotides are TGTGCCAGCAGTTACTCAGTGGCCTACGAGCAGTACTTC. Translating it yields CASSYSVAYEQYF.

This chain uses TRBV4-2 with TRBJ2-7, with 9 bases aligning to TRBD1. The CDR3 has 14 amino acids. V shed 3 bases, J shed 3 bases, and the junction held 3 bases outside the gene matches. Germline-derived CDR1 and CDR2 are LGHNA and YNFKEQ. CDR3 sequence: CASSQPGQGYEQYF. In DNA, the CDR3 is TGTGCCAGCAGCCAGCCGGGACAGGGCTACGAGCAGTACTTC.

This sequence joins TRBV6-2 or TRBV6-3 and TRBJ2-1; D may be TRBD2 (6 bases). V lost 6 bases, J lost 1 base, and 19 bases lay in between. CDR3 size: 17 residues. The germline CDR1 and CDR2 sequences are MNHEY and SVGEGT. The CDR3, as DNA: TGTGCCAGCAGGCATACGGAGAGGGGACTTTCCTACAATGAGCAGTTCTTC. Its translation: CASRHTERGLSYNEQFF.